This TCR beta chain was recorded in a study of post-analysis software for immune sequencing data. Whole-study results and caveats: Roughly 5 TRBV segments, TRBV5-6, TRBV5-1 and TRBV20-1 among them, were found more frequent in patients than controls.

Concerning this clonotype: The antigen is not known.

J lost 0 bases, V lost 5 bases, and 9 bases had no gene match. The CDR3 is made up of 18 amino acids. Germline V gene data show CDR1 as SEHNR and CDR2 as FQNEAQ (reference sequence). Unique molecular identifiers featured in each of the TCR beta cDNA libraries. Each batch of roughly 1 to 10 million T cells produced roughly 0.5 million cDNA molecules. TCRdb re-derived calls from the PCR reads in MiXCR, one entry per CDR3 protein. The repertoire has almost 700,000 distinct CDR3 sequences, more than 50% of them found once; the top ten carry approximately 10%. Input material: blood. The receptor was derived from a girl aged 2 to 10 with multiple sclerosis. The V call is TRBV7-9, the J call TRBJ2-3, with 12 bases matching TRBD2. The CDR3 loop is CASSPTWTSGTSTDTQYF. The CDR3 DNA reads TGTGCCAGCAGCCCCACCTGGACTAGCGGGACTAGCACAGATACGCAGTATTTT.